This note documents a single T cell receptor (beta chain) sequence. 13 Jbeta primers and 60 Vbeta primers were used for the PCR. Generated by immunoSEQ multiplex PCR, the TCRdb table keeps only in-frame clones and is missing some. The sample holds about 170,000 clones, around 80% seen once. The data belong to a study of cytomegalovirus exposure and HLA in healthy donors. The V and J ends lost 3 bases and 0 bases respectively, with 12 bases between them. CDR1 LGHNA and CDR2 YSLEER come from the germline V gene. The CDR3 has 16 residues. What was sequenced was PBMCs. The receptor was derived from a woman aged 50 to 60 in good health and CMV-seropositive. This chain joins TRBV4-3 and TRBJ2-1; no clear D. The CDR3 bases are TGCGCCAGCAGCCATGAAAGCCTTCCCTCCTACAATGAGCAGTTCTTC. It yields the protein CASSHESLPSYNEQFF.